This record concerns one TCR beta chain sequence. The target of this receptor is not known. No qualities accompany the bases; no much larger clone lies one base away. This entry comes from a study of blood T cell repertoires in COVID-19 (dated by TCRdb to about 2020). Concerning the study at large: Samples from collaborators originated in the United States, Italy and Spain and spanned both the acute and convalescent phases of COVID-19. The prospective study material was composed of cDNA or gDNA derived from T cells, B-cell-depleted T cells, or PBMCs. The dataset comprised deeply sampled blood TCRbeta repertoires from subjects exposed to, actively infected with, or recovered from COVID-19. A freely available public database, intended as a resource for researchers studying the immune response to SARS-CoV-2, is where the repertoires were released. Samples came from the ongoing ImmuneRACE study (first 160 participants) plus 1,254 subjects from 6 global collaborators. The sample metadata nearly always contained a de-identified subject ID, COVID-19 status, age in years and sex. HLA class I and class II types, where available, came from metadata supplied by the sample provider rather than from assay-based typing.

The CDR3 covers 16 residues, taking in both the cysteine and the phenylalanine. Just CDR3 DNA is preserved here, 48 bases in frame from base 1. The germline V gene provides CDR1 SGHTA and CDR2 FQGNSA. V is clipped by 1 base and J by 1 base, and the sequence between their germline boundaries is 11 bases long. TCRbeta CDR3 regions were amplified from genomic DNA by means of the immunoSEQ Assay, a bias-controlled multiplex PCR. Per the source publication's procedure: Nucleated cell counts per sample were estimated from amplification of reference gene primers within the assay. To quantify the absolute abundance of each unique TCRbeta CDR3 rearrangement, sequence reads were collapsed and filtered. Productive Simpson clonality was computed per sample as the square root of Simpson's diversity index over productive rearrangements. This immuneACCESS table, as held by TCRdb, lists in-frame sequences with V and J called but not all clones. Of the missing ones, under half trace to an unresolved V gene in checked studies; the others have no known cause. The V and J calls and clone size were taken over from that table, and D and trimming were inferred from the DNA. The sample includes roughly 66,000 clones, with around 90% observed a single time. The leading ten clones occupy 6% to 9.5% of the sample.

Whole blood was collected in K2EDTA tubes by collaborating institutions according to the institutions' own protocols. For TCRbeta analysis, collaborators shipped samples in one of three forms: frozen whole blood, isolated PBMCs, or DNA extracted from either of those sample types. Summary of the overall study and its limitations: The quantity of clinical and demographic metadata differed by source and by participant and was supplied without curation.

The TCR sequence derives from a human donor in a cohort sampled during active COVID-19. The chain was built from TRBV7-2 and TRBJ1-3, with a tentative D gene TRBD1 over 6 matching bases. The specimen was peripheral blood. CDR3 reads: CASSLDPGTSGNTIYF. The nucleotide sequence reads as follows: TGTGCCAGCAGCTTAGATCCAGGGACATCTGGAAACACCATATATTTT.